Below, 21 T cell receptor beta chains from the same sample are listed, as sequenced in a study of blood T cell repertoires in COVID-19. TCRdb's table, derived via immunoSEQ multiplex PCR, lists solely in-frame clones and lacks some. Among about 400,000 clones listed, more than 70% were seen once. Material: peripheral blood. The receptor source for this set is a man aged 35-49 years with acute or convalescent COVID-19.

Points on this clone: Just one base apart from a much larger clone, this may be a read error. The V call is TRBV7-8, the J call TRBJ1-1; 7 bases match TRBD1. Germline-derived CDR1 and CDR2 are SGHVS and FQNEAQ. The CDR3 runs to 13 residues. Trimming at V came to 5 bases and at J to 0 bases, leaving 0 bases not matched to a gene. In DNA, the CDR3 is TGTGCCAGCAGCGGACAGGTGAACACTGAAGCTTTCTTT. Its translation is CASSGQVNTEAFF.

V usage is TRBV9 and J usage is TRBJ1-2; 7 bases align to TRBD1. CDR1 and CDR2 from the germline V gene are SGDLS and YYNGEE. V shed 3 bases, J shed 1 base, and the junction held 6 bases outside the gene matches. The CDR3 has 15 amino acids. This CDR3 is CASSGRQGNNYGYTF. The CDR3 region has the DNA TGTGCCAGCAGCGGGAGACAGGGCAATAACTATGGCTACACCTTC.

The chain has TRBV23-1 and TRBJ1-2; D ambiguous. TRBV23-1 is filed as an ORF, its function uncertain. V was clipped by 6 bases and J by 9 bases, with 8 bases between them. The CDR3 spans 10 residues. DNA for the CDR3: TGCGCCAGCAGCCGGAGAAGCTACACCTTC. Translated, it gives CASSRRSYTF.

The V gene is TRBV6-4, the J gene TRBJ2-1, with D perhaps matching TRBD1 (6 bases). Deletions cut 2 bases from V and 2 bases from J, with 10 bases between. This CDR3 is built from 15 residues. The germline CDR1 and CDR2 sequences are MRHNA and SNTAGT. The CDR3 nucleotides are TGTGCCAGCAGTGACACAGGGTACCCCTACAATGAGCAGTTCTTC. Its translation: CASSDTGYPYNEQFF.

This sequence joins TRBV19 and TRBJ1-6; weak D call: TRBD1 (5 bases). The CDR3 is 14 residues long. V shed 7 bases and J shed 4 bases, with 11 bases lying between them. Germline V gene lookup returns CDR1 LNHDA and CDR2 SQIVND (reference sequence). CDR3 sequence: CASMDGQYNSPLHF. CDR3 sequence (DNA): TGTGCCAGTATGGACGGACAATATAATTCACCCCTCCACTTT.

This rearrangement joins TRBV18 to TRBJ1-4, with TRBD1 as a possible D gene (6 bases). The CDR3 covers 14 residues. V lost 8 bases and J lost 4, with 14 bases in between. Per the germline V gene, CDR1 is KGHSH and CDR2 is LQKENI. The CDR3 bases are TGTGCCAGCCGGGATACAGGGATTAATGAAAAACTGTTTTTT. Translated, it gives CASRDTGINEKLFF. Using reference TRBV18 and TRBJ1-4 for the parts outside the CDR3, the full variable domain is NAGVMQNPRHLVRRRGQEARLRCSPMKGHSHVYWYRQLPEEGLKFMVYLQKENIIDESGMPKERFSAEFPKEGPSILRIQQVVRGDSAAYFCASRDTGINEKLFFGSGTQLSVL.

V is TRBV7-2 and J is TRBJ1-3, with D perhaps TRBD1 (6 bases). The CDR3 spans 14 residues. CDR1 and CDR2 (germline): SGHTA, FQGNSA. Trimming left V 4 bases short and J 2 bases short, with 9 bases between. This CDR3 is CASSSQGPGNTIYF. CDR3 nucleotides: TGTGCCAGCAGCTCACAGGGTCCTGGAAACACCATATATTTT.

The CDR3 nucleotides read TGCAGTGCTAGTGATGTCGGGACAGGGGGCTGGGGTGAGCAGTTCTTC. Protein product: CSASDVGTGGWGEQFF. This rearrangement joins TRBV20-1 to TRBJ2-1; TRBD1 agrees at 12 bases. Trimming removed 3 bases from V and 9 bases from J; junction bases left unmatched: 12. The CDR3 contains 16 residues. The germline CDR1 and CDR2 sequences are DFQATT and SNEGSKA (reference sequence).

V is TRBV27 and J is TRBJ1-2, with 10 bases lining up with TRBD1. The CDR3 extends over 16 amino acids. Per the germline V gene, CDR1 is MNHEY and CDR2 is SMNVEV (reference sequence). V dropped 5 bases and J dropped 3; count of bases not matched to a gene: 9. DNA for the CDR3: TGTGCCAGCAGTCCGACAGGGGGCGCACCCGACTATGGCTACACCTTC. Protein product: CASSPTGGAPDYGYTF.

The chain carries TRBV5-1 and TRBJ2-5, with D perhaps matching TRBD2 (6 bases). Germline CDR1 SGHRS, CDR2 YFSETQ. V lost 4 bases and J 5 bases, leaving 15 bases between the germline ends. The CDR3 runs 14 residues. This chain's CDR3 is CASSPQGGPETQYF. As DNA, the CDR3 is TGCGCCAGCAGCCCTCAAGGAGGGCCGGAGACCCAGTACTTC.

DNA for the CDR3: TGTGCCAGCAGCTTGGAAGGGGGGGAACTACAAGAGACCCAGTACTTC. Translation: CASSLEGGELQETQYF. V usage is TRBV5-4 and J usage is TRBJ2-5; TRBD2 might be the D (7 bases). V was cut by 0 bases and J by 2 bases, with 14 bases left in between. Looked up from germline, CDR1 is SGHNT and CDR2 is YYREEE (reference sequence). The CDR3 is made up of 16 amino acids. The entire variable domain, with the rest obtained from reference TRBV5-4 and TRBJ2-5, is as follows: ETGVTQSPTHLIKTRGQQVTLRCSSQSGHNTVSWYQQALGQGPQFIFQYYREEENGRGNFPPRFSGLQFPNYSSELNVNALELDDSALYLCASSLEGGELQETQYFGPGTRLLVL.

This chain joins TRBV4-3 and TRBJ2-2; D ambiguous. This CDR3 is 14 amino acids long. V gave up 0 bases and J gave up 3 bases, with 5 bases separating them. Germline values: CDR1 LGHNA, CDR2 YSLEER. Here the CDR3 reads CASSQDRYTGELFF. As DNA, the CDR3 is TGCGCCAGCAGCCAAGACAGGTACACCGGGGAGCTGTTTTTT.

The chain recombines TRBV12-3 or TRBV12-4 with TRBJ2-1, with a weak D call TRBD1 (6 bases). V was pared by 6 bases and J by 8 bases, with 11 bases between. CDR3 length: 12 amino acids. CDR3 in DNA: TGTGCCAGCAGCCGTAGACAGGATGAGCAGTTCTTC. Translating gives CASSRRQDEQFF.

This clone has only one observation. The chain employs TRBV7-3 and TRBJ2-1; 7 bases fit TRBD2. CDR1 and CDR2 from the germline V gene are SGHTA and FQGTGA. V lost 0 bases, J lost 2 bases, and 4 bases stayed unmatched. This CDR3 spans 16 amino acids. The CDR3 here is CASSLTGLAAYNEQFF. The CDR3 bases are TGTGCCAGCAGCTTAACGGGGCTAGCGGCCTACAATGAGCAGTTCTTC. The full variable domain, its missing parts supplied by reference TRBV7-3 and TRBJ2-1, is GAGVSQTPSNKVTEKGKYVELRCDPISGHTALYWYRQSLGQGPEFLIYFQGTGAADDSGLPNDRFFAVRPEGSVSTLKIQRTERGDSAVYLCASSLTGLAAYNEQFFGPGTRLTVL.

J is TRBJ2-1 and V is TRBV19; D might be TRBD1 (7 bases). This CDR3 spans 17 amino acids. The germline V gene encodes CDR1 LNHDA and CDR2 SQIVND (reference sequence). V lost 3 bases to trimming and J lost 7 bases, with 22 bases between them. The CDR3 reads CASSIGATGRSRNEQFF. CDR3 DNA sequence: TGTGCCAGTAGTATTGGGGCGACAGGGAGGTCGAGGAATGAGCAGTTCTTC. Filled out from reference TRBV19 and TRBJ2-1, the complete variable domain reads DGGITQSPKYLFRKEGQNVTLSCEQNLNHDAMYWYRQDPGQGLRLIYYSQIVNDFQKGDIAEGYSVSREKKESFPLTVTSAQKNPTAFYLCASSIGATGRSRNEQFFGPGTRLTVL.

The V gene is TRBV7-3, the J gene TRBJ1-2; no reliable D call. V was shortened by 0 bases and J by 8 bases, with 10 bases between the two germline ends. In germline, CDR1 is SGHTA, CDR2 FQGTGA. The CDR3 loop spans 13 amino acids. The CDR3 region has the DNA TGTGCCAGCAGCTTAACCGGGGATGGGGGCTACACCTTC. This sequence encodes CASSLTGDGGYTF. Together with reference TRBV7-3 and TRBJ1-2, the CDR3 gives the full variable domain: GAGVSQTPSNKVTEKGKYVELRCDPISGHTALYWYRQSLGQGPEFLIYFQGTGAADDSGLPNDRFFAVRPEGSVSTLKIQRTERGDSAVYLCASSLTGDGGYTFGSGTRLTVV.

This clone occurred once. One end of the junction fails to match germline, which may point to a read error. This chain joins TRBV5-1 and TRBJ2-5; TRBD1 agrees at 9 bases. This CDR3 is built from 14 residues. Germline CDR1 and CDR2: SGHRS and YFSETQ. CDR3 DNA sequence: TGCGCCAGCAGCTGGACGACAGGGGGGGTGACCAAGTACTTC. This gives the protein CASSWTTGGVTKYF. The full variable domain, its missing parts supplied by reference TRBV5-1 and TRBJ2-5, is KAGVTQTPRYLIKTRGQQVTLSCSPISGHRSVSWYQQTPGQGLQFLFEYFSETQRNKGNFPGRFSGRQFSNSRSEMNVSTLELGDSALYLCASSWTTGGVTKYFGPGTRLLVL.

V usage is TRBV27 and J usage is TRBJ2-7; 10 nucleotides agree with TRBD1. The length of the CDR3 is 16 residues. V shed 0 bases and J 4 bases; nucleotides not matched to a gene: 6. Germline CDR1 and CDR2: MNHEY and SMNVEV (reference sequence). CDR3 in amino acids: CASSLSPTGGVYEQYF. CDR3 nucleotide sequence: TGTGCCAGCAGTTTATCCCCGACAGGGGGCGTGTACGAGCAGTACTTC.

V is TRBV5-1 and J is TRBJ2-1; possibly TRBD2 for D (6 bases). The CDR3 extends over 15 amino acids. V was pared by 1 base and J by 4 bases, with 12 bases between. Germline loops: CDR1 SGHRS, CDR2 YFSETQ. The CDR3 loop is CASSLITSSYNEQFF. In nucleotides, the CDR3 is TGCGCCAGCAGCTTGATAACTAGCAGTTACAATGAGCAGTTCTTC.

This clone was detected once. This chain joins TRBV3-1 (or the pseudogene TRBV3-2) and TRBJ2-7, with 13 nucleotides matching TRBD2. Germline V CDR1 and CDR2: LGHDT, YNNKEL (reference sequence). Unmatched junction bases numbered 7, after V lost 5 bases and J lost 3 bases. CDR3 length equals 16 residues. Here the CDR3 reads CASSFLTSGGHYEQYF. Written as DNA, the CDR3 is TGTGCCAGCAGCTTTCTGACTAGCGGGGGGCACTACGAGCAGTACTTC.

The genes are TRBV24-1 and TRBJ2-7; 9 bases match TRBD1. CDR1 and CDR2 from the germline V gene are KGHDR and SFDVKD. With V trimmed by 3 bases and J by 1 base, 6 bases remained unmatched. The CDR3 is made up of 16 amino acids. The CDR3 loop reads CATSDASGQGSYEQYF. CDR3 in DNA: TGTGCCACCAGTGATGCCTCGGGACAGGGTTCCTACGAGCAGTACTTC.